Listed below are T cell receptor beta chains from one sample, sequenced in a study of technical replicates of blood from a handful of donors. Produced via immunoSEQ multiplex PCR; TCRdb's table is partial and in-frame only. The sample holds just over 70,000 clones, approximately 96% seen once. The material sequenced was T cells isolated from PBMCs. The receptors originated from a human donor in good health. Both conserved end residues are part of each CDR3. A D gene is named only where the DNA matches it firmly. Some rows have no size entry. The others give once, few or many, or a class for an expanded clone.

d_call: -
clone_size: once
j_call: TRBJ2-3
v_call: TRBV30
cdr3_aa: CAWTRGTDTQYF
cdr3_nt: TGTGCCTGGACGAGGGGCACAGATACGCAGTATTTT

d_call: -
clone_size: -
j_call: TRBJ2-2
v_call: TRBV4-3
cdr3_aa: CASSRYRELDGELFF
cdr3_nt: TGCGCCAGCAGCCGATACAGGGAACTCGACGGGGAGCTGTTTTTT

d_call: -
clone_size: -
j_call: TRBJ2-3
v_call: TRBV11-3
cdr3_aa: CASSSGGWPDTQYF
cdr3_nt: TGTGCCAGCAGCTCTGGAGGGTGGCCAGATACGCAGTATTTT

d_call: -
clone_size: -
j_call: TRBJ2-7
v_call: TRBV9
cdr3_aa: CASSAYTHRGYYEQYF
cdr3_nt: TGTGCCAGCAGCGCGTATACCCATCGGGGGTACTACGAGCAGTACTTC

d_call: TRBD2
clone_size: -
j_call: TRBJ2-3
v_call: TRBV25-1
cdr3_aa: CASGTSGRDTDTQYF
cdr3_nt: TGTGCCAGCGGTACTAGCGGGAGGGACACAGATACGCAGTATTTT

d_call: TRBD2
clone_size: -
j_call: TRBJ2-3
v_call: TRBV9
cdr3_aa: CASSIGLASTDTQYF
cdr3_nt: TGTGCCAGCAGCATAGGACTAGCGAGCACAGATACGCAGTATTTT

d_call: -
clone_size: -
j_call: TRBJ1-2
v_call: TRBV12-5
cdr3_aa: CASGLIYGYTF
cdr3_nt: TGTGCTAGTGGCCTTATTTATGGCTACACCTTC

d_call: -
clone_size: -
j_call: TRBJ2-3
v_call: TRBV6-5
cdr3_aa: CASKQGLSADTQYF
cdr3_nt: TGTGCCAGCAAACAGGGCCTTAGTGCAGATACGCAGTATTTT

d_call: -
clone_size: once
j_call: TRBJ1-2
v_call: TRBV13
cdr3_aa: CASSLRQAYYGYTF
cdr3_nt: TGTGCCAGCAGCTTACGGCAGGCCTACTATGGCTACACCTTC

d_call: TRBD2
clone_size: -
j_call: TRBJ2-1
v_call: TRBV5-4
cdr3_aa: CASSPRLAGDEQFF
cdr3_nt: TGTGCCAGCAGCCCCAGACTAGCGGGAGATGAGCAGTTCTTC

d_call: TRBD2
clone_size: -
j_call: TRBJ2-3
v_call: TRBV25-1
cdr3_aa: CASLAGAGDTQYF
cdr3_nt: TGTGCCAGTCTAGCGGGAGCAGGAGATACGCAGTATTTT

d_call: -
clone_size: -
j_call: TRBJ1-1
v_call: TRBV19
cdr3_aa: CASSLGDTEAFF
cdr3_nt: TGTGCCAGTAGCCTAGGAGACACTGAAGCTTTCTTT

d_call: TRBD1
clone_size: -
j_call: TRBJ2-3
v_call: TRBV6-5
cdr3_aa: CASRLSRDSAQYF
cdr3_nt: TGTGCCAGCAGGCTCTCACGGGACAGTGCGCAGTATTTT

d_call: -
clone_size: -
j_call: TRBJ1-1
v_call: TRBV11-2
cdr3_aa: CASRLGGAYTEAFF
cdr3_nt: TGTGCCAGCAGGTTGGGGGGGGCTTATACTGAAGCTTTCTTT

d_call: -
clone_size: -
j_call: TRBJ1-3
v_call: TRBV11-2
cdr3_aa: CASSFGRGTGNTIYF
cdr3_nt: TGTGCCAGCAGCTTCGGGAGGGGGACTGGAAACACCATATATTTT

d_call: TRBD1
clone_size: -
j_call: TRBJ2-6
v_call: TRBV7-2
cdr3_aa: CATLDRAGANVLTF
cdr3_nt: TGTGCCACCCTCGACAGGGCTGGGGCCAACGTCCTGACTTTC

d_call: -
clone_size: -
j_call: TRBJ2-7
v_call: TRBV9
cdr3_aa: CASSVAAGSEYEQYF
cdr3_nt: TGTGCCAGCAGCGTAGCGGCAGGGTCGGAATACGAGCAGTACTTC

d_call: TRBD1
clone_size: -
j_call: TRBJ1-2
v_call: TRBV16
cdr3_aa: CASSHRSTGEGYGYTF
cdr3_nt: TGTGCCAGCAGCCACCGCTCGACAGGGGAAGGCTATGGCTACACCTTC

d_call: -
clone_size: once
j_call: TRBJ1-1
v_call: TRBV28
cdr3_aa: CASSLTGYVNTEAFF
cdr3_nt: TGTGCCAGCAGTTTAACAGGTTACGTGAACACTGAAGCTTTCTTT

d_call: TRBD1
clone_size: -
j_call: TRBJ1-1
v_call: TRBV5-1
cdr3_aa: CASSGGQGDTEAFF
cdr3_nt: TGCGCCAGCAGCGGAGGACAGGGCGACACTGAAGCTTTCTTT

d_call: -
clone_size: -
j_call: TRBJ2-3
v_call: TRBV9
cdr3_aa: CASSVGAQGGTDTQYF
cdr3_nt: TGTGCCAGCAGCGTAGGGGCACAAGGAGGGACAGATACGCAGTATTTT

d_call: -
clone_size: -
j_call: TRBJ2-1
v_call: TRBV15
cdr3_aa: CATSRAWAGEQFF
cdr3_nt: TGTGCCACCAGCAGGGCATGGGCGGGCGAGCAGTTCTTC

d_call: TRBD2
clone_size: -
j_call: TRBJ2-7
v_call: TRBV28
cdr3_aa: CASRAGTSGSYEQYF
cdr3_nt: TGTGCCAGCAGGGCAGGGACTAGCGGGAGTTACGAGCAGTACTTC

d_call: TRBD2
clone_size: -
j_call: TRBJ2-2
v_call: TRBV10-3
cdr3_aa: CAISSSGRNTGELFF
cdr3_nt: TGTGCCATTTCTTCTAGCGGGAGGAACACCGGGGAGCTGTTTTTT

d_call: -
clone_size: -
j_call: TRBJ2-7
v_call: TRBV19
cdr3_aa: CATGVQSNYEQYF
cdr3_nt: TGTGCCACAGGGGTCCAATCCAACTACGAGCAGTACTTC

d_call: -
clone_size: -
j_call: TRBJ1-2
v_call: TRBV27
cdr3_aa: CASRSIPDSYSGYTF
cdr3_nt: TGTGCCAGTCGATCCATTCCAGACAGCTATTCTGGCTACACCTTC